These T cell receptor beta chains were read from a single sample in a study of human T cells and chemical hapten exposure. TCRdb reprocessed the RACE reads via MiXCR and lists one record per CDR3 protein. The sample records 96,000 or so distinct CDR3 sequences, around 9.3% being singletons. Sample: whole blood, taken in connection with sensitization to the hapten diphenylcyclopropenone (DPC). These receptors were obtained from a woman aged 35 to 49 with alopecia areata. Some clones in this sample may be carry-over from other donors' samples. The conserved cysteine and the conserved F or W are not part of the CDR3 here. Fields, in order: V gene, CDR3 protein.

V gene: TRBV19; CDR3 protein: ATRTSDKETQY
V gene: TRBV3-1; CDR3 protein: ASSQDGRGMQY
V gene: TRBV28; CDR3 protein: ASMGGSSNTGELF
V gene: TRBV28; CDR3 protein: ASSSPIGAGGPSGEQY
V gene: TRBV5-1; CDR3 protein: ASSFVTGGADEQF
V gene: TRBV6-2/TRBV6-3; CDR3 protein: ASSYVRLRGDTQY
V gene: TRBV6-4; CDR3 protein: ASSIRGEAGELF
V gene: TRBV20-1; CDR3 protein: SAPRQGSEKLF
V gene: TRBV20-1; CDR3 protein: SATHTGTSGSQGV
V gene: TRBV28; CDR3 protein: ASSLMRYGYT
V gene: TRBV11-2; CDR3 protein: ASKGSPGRSQETQY
V gene: TRBV29-1; CDR3 protein: SVESGSYEQY
V gene: TRBV21-1; CDR3 protein: ASSKVPRTGFFPGANVLT
V gene: TRBV12-3/TRBV12-4; CDR3 protein: ASSSPGQGGNQPQH
V gene: TRBV7-9; CDR3 protein: AGGTELNTEAF
V gene: TRBV13; CDR3 protein: ASSWGLAGTEQF
V gene: TRBV10-3; CDR3 protein: AISGDWADTQY
V gene: TRBV20-1; CDR3 protein: SAKTGGTVNTEAF
V gene: TRBV9; CDR3 protein: ASSTQAGHGNSPLH
V gene: TRBV7-3; CDR3 protein: ASSFAGETEAF
V gene: TRBV7-9; CDR3 protein: ASSPPGSAHYNEQF
V gene: TRBV7-3; CDR3 protein: ASSLTSGRAETQY
V gene: TRBV27; CDR3 protein: ASTSVGETQY
V gene: TRBV20-1; CDR3 protein: SASAFPGTGGIETQY